A single sample gave rise to the 13 T cell receptor beta chains below, sequenced in a study of blood T cell repertoires in COVID-19. The table came from immunoSEQ multiplex PCR; TCRdb's copy has only in-frame clones and leaves some out. This sample has tens of thousands of clones, with 88% found just once. Material for sequencing was peripheral blood. The receptor set was obtained from a woman in her fifties or sixties with acute or convalescent COVID-19.

This clone was seen a few times. This rearrangement joins TRBV7-3 to TRBJ2-3; a weak D match, TRBD2 (7 bases). Looked up from germline, CDR1 is SGHTA and CDR2 is FQGTGA. The CDR3 runs 15 residues. Trimming shortened V by 6 bases and J by 2 bases, and 15 bases separated the two germline ends. Here the CDR3 DNA reads TGTGCCAGCAGTCAAGCTGGGGGGGCCACAGATACGCAGTATTTT. It is translated as CASSQAGGATDTQYF.

Here the CDR3 reads CASSTRTGVDTEAFF. The CDR3, as DNA: TGTGCCAGCAGTACAAGAACAGGGGTCGACACTGAAGCTTTCTTT. This sequence joins TRBV13 and TRBJ1-1; 7 bases are a match to TRBD1. V gave up 6 bases and J gave up 3 bases; unmatched junction bases: 10. In germline, CDR1 is PRHDT, CDR2 FYEKMQ (reference sequence). CDR3 length: 15 residues.

V gene TRBV4-2 combines with J gene TRBJ2-5; D might be TRBD1 (7 bases). V lost 2 bases and J 5 bases, leaving 27 bases between the germline ends. This CDR3 region has 19 residues. Germline assignment: CDR1 LGHNA and CDR2 YNFKEQ. Here the CDR3 reads CASSQYAGPRDSKRETQYF. CDR3 DNA sequence: TGTGCCAGCAGCCAATATGCGGGGCCCCGGGACAGTAAGAGGGAGACCCAGTACTTC.

The chain uses TRBV5-1 and TRBJ1-3, with 10 positions matching TRBD1. Germline CDR1 reads SGHRS; CDR2 reads YFSETQ. Unmatched junction bases numbered 4, after V lost 4 bases and J lost 0 bases. This CDR3 is 16 amino acids long. DNA of the CDR3: TGCGCCAGCAGCCGGACAGGGGGGTACTCTGGAAACACCATATATTTT. This encodes CASSRTGGYSGNTIYF. Complete variable domain (other parts from reference TRBV5-1 and TRBJ1-3): KAGVTQTPRYLIKTRGQQVTLSCSPISGHRSVSWYQQTPGQGLQFLFEYFSETQRNKGNFPGRFSGRQFSNSRSEMNVSTLELGDSALYLCASSRTGGYSGNTIYFGEGSWLTVV.

This chain joins TRBV5-1 and TRBJ2-3; possibly TRBD1 for D (5 bases). Per the germline V gene, CDR1 is SGHRS and CDR2 is YFSETQ. The CDR3 has 14 residues. V was shortened by 0 bases and J by 0 bases, with 5 bases between the two germline ends. This chain's CDR3 is CASSLGQSTDTQYF. The CDR3 nucleotides read TGCGCCAGCAGCTTGGGACAGAGCACAGATACGCAGTATTTT. Complete variable domain (other parts from reference TRBV5-1 and TRBJ2-3): KAGVTQTPRYLIKTRGQQVTLSCSPISGHRSVSWYQQTPGQGLQFLFEYFSETQRNKGNFPGRFSGRQFSNSRSEMNVSTLELGDSALYLCASSLGQSTDTQYFGPGTRLTVL.

The rearrangement joins TRBV28 to TRBJ1-6; 10 bases align to TRBD1. The ends lost 5 bases at V and 6 bases at J; junction bases unmatched: 4. The CDR3 consists of 15 residues. Germline V gene data show CDR1 as MDHEN and CDR2 as SYDVKM. The CDR3 protein is CASSPGQGVNSPLHF. The CDR3 DNA is TGTGCCAGCAGTCCTGGACAGGGGGTTAATTCACCCCTCCACTTT.

This rearrangement joins TRBV5-5 to TRBJ1-4; tentative D call: TRBD1 (5 bases). V was trimmed by 0 bases and J by 6 bases, leaving 12 bases between them. This CDR3 is built from 15 residues. Germline loops: CDR1 SGHKS, CDR2 YYEKEE (reference sequence). CDR3 sequence (DNA): TGTGCCAGCAGCTTGGGACAGCCGGGGGATGAAAAACTGTTTTTT. The encoded protein is CASSLGQPGDEKLFF.

The chain combines TRBV5-4 with TRBJ1-6, with unresolved D. CDR1 and CDR2 from the germline V gene are SGHNT and YYREEE (reference sequence). V lost 4 bases and J lost 8, with 16 bases in between. This CDR3 contains 15 residues. CDR3 residues: CASSNQEGGYSPLHF. Written as DNA, the CDR3 is TGTGCCAGCAGCAACCAGGAGGGCGGGTATTCACCCCTCCACTTT.

This rearrangement joins TRBV5-1 to TRBJ1-2; TRBD1 agrees at 7 bases. The trim removed 1 base at V and 0 bases at J, leaving 3 bases unmatched. Germline assignment: CDR1 SGHRS and CDR2 YFSETQ. The CDR3 contains 15 residues. The CDR3 here is CASSLTGQTNYGYTF. CDR3 in DNA: TGCGCCAGCAGCTTGACGGGACAGACTAACTATGGCTACACCTTC.

The chain has TRBV12-5 and TRBJ2-7, with 7 bases lining up with TRBD2. CDR1 and CDR2 (germline): LGHNT, FRNRAP. The CDR3 has 19 residues. V shed 5 bases, J shed 3 bases, and the junction held 22 bases outside the gene matches. CDR3: CASGRQFTGGYTTNYEQYV. Here the CDR3 DNA reads TGTGCTAGTGGTCGTCAATTTACCGGGGGGTACACCACGAACTACGAGCAGTACGTC.

V and J are TRBV6-2 or TRBV6-3 and TRBJ2-3, with TRBD2 identical over 11 bases. Germline CDR1 is MNHEY and CDR2 is SVGEGT. The CDR3 is 16 residues long. The V and J ends lost 3 bases and 6 bases, in that order; junction bases with no gene match: 8. For the CDR3, the DNA is TGTGCCAGCAGTTATTCGGTAGCGGGAGGGATGGATACGCAGTATTTT. It translates to CASSYSVAGGMDTQYF.

V is TRBV29-1 and J is TRBJ1-2; no clear D. Germline CDR1 SQVTM, CDR2 ANQGSEA. The CDR3 extends over 11 amino acids. The V end lost 8 bases, the J end lost 1 base, and 8 bases lay between the germline ends. The CDR3 coding sequence is TGCAGCACCGTCAGTAACTATGGCTACACCTTC. Protein sequence: CSTVSNYGYTF.

The chain recombines TRBV5-1 with TRBJ1-1, with D hard to call. V lost 5 bases and J 3 bases, leaving 11 bases between the germline ends. The CDR3 covers 13 residues. Per germline, CDR1 SGHRS and CDR2 YFSETQ. The CDR3 protein is CASRANRDTEAFF. The CDR3 DNA follows: TGCGCCAGCAGAGCCAACAGAGACACTGAAGCTTTCTTT.